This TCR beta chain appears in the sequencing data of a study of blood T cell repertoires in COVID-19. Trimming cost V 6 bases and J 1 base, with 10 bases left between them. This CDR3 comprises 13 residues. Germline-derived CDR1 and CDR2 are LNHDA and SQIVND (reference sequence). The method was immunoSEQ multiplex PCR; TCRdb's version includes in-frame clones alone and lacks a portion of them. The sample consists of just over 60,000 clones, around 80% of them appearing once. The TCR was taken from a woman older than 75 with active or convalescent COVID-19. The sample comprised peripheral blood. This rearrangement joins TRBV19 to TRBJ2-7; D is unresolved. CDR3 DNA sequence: TGTGCCAGTAGCGAACAGAGTTCCTACGAGCAGTACTTC. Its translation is CASSEQSSYEQYF.